These T cell receptor beta chains were read from a single sample in a study of T cells expressing NK-cell markers. TCRdb reprocessed the 5' RACE reads, with one entry per CDR3 protein and no DNA. The sample totals about 380,000 distinct CDR3 sequences; its top ten clones hold roughly 5.2%. Material: blood T cells: a sorted CD56 or NKG2C T cell subset, CD4+ or CD8+ T cells, or bulk PBMC T cells (not recorded which). These receptors all come from a man aged 18 to 69 in good health. Both conserved end residues are part of each CDR3.

TRBJ1-2	TRBV6-1	CASGTGTPYGYTF
TRBJ1-4	TRBV5-1	CASSPRQSEKLFF
TRBJ2-5	TRBV12-3/TRBV12-4	CASSLRGAQETQYF
TRBJ2-6	TRBV11-1	CASSNYAGTGGSGANVLTF
TRBJ2-3	TRBV6-1	CASSPLAGGRGDTQYF
TRBJ1-2	TRBV6-6	CASNQQGADGYTF
TRBJ1-3	TRBV20-1	CSARVRKSSGNTIYF
TRBJ2-2	TRBV5-1	CASSLGDGVGGELFF
TRBJ2-3	TRBV27	CASIASGLAYPDTQYF
TRBJ1-2	TRBV20-1	CSARDLRGAKGYTF
TRBJ2-3	TRBV27	CASSLSRGKDTQYF
TRBJ2-1	TRBV7-2	CASSLGRLGQYNEQFF
TRBJ2-7	TRBV6-1	CASMWTGTFYEQYF
TRBJ2-7	TRBV7-8	CASSPRGAGGRSYEQYF
TRBJ1-6	TRBV27	CASSGTGEEYNSPLHF
TRBJ2-1	TRBV12-3/TRBV12-4	CASSFGDRGYNEQFF
TRBJ1-2	TRBV20-1	CSARLRTYGYTF
TRBJ1-1	TRBV5-6	CASSDKGQSYYTEAFF
TRBJ2-3	TRBV21-1	CASSKSSGDLFLDITDTQYF
TRBJ2-7	TRBV6-2/TRBV6-3	CASSYYPDQSYEQYF
TRBJ1-2	TRBV12-3/TRBV12-4	CASSSMDRGYGYTF
TRBJ1-5	TRBV29-1	CSVTPGQIPGNQPQHF
TRBJ2-2	TRBV7-2	CASSPIHHTGELFF
TRBJ1-1	TRBV14	CASSQETTGRTEAFF
TRBJ2-7	TRBV5-1	CASSPGQGIIEQYF
TRBJ2-7	TRBV7-2	CASSLIPGNADYEQYF
TRBJ1-5	TRBV25-1	CASSEYGQNQPQHF
TRBJ1-2	TRBV6-2/TRBV6-3	CASSKGSSYYGYTF
TRBJ2-2	TRBV21-1	CASSRYDGIQGPPGELFF
TRBJ1-4	TRBV19	CASSPGWTSVNEKLFF
TRBJ1-1	TRBV3-1	CASSPGRSTEAFF
TRBJ1-1	TRBV10-3	CAISESIGGGMAFF
TRBJ1-4	TRBV6-4	CASSDHLSSGQGISDEKLFF
TRBJ2-4	TRBV12-3/TRBV12-4	CASSLRSLARVYF
TRBJ2-7	TRBV28	CASSLPRDILYEQYF
TRBJ2-3	TRBV2	CASSEVSLPPTDTQYF
TRBJ2-1	TRBV7-9	CASSGHQVNEQFF
TRBJ1-2	TRBV7-9	CASSLVLQKNYGYTF
TRBJ2-3	TRBV5-1	CASSLQGGRLDTQYF
TRBJ1-5	TRBV20-1	CSASSGAFQPQHF
TRBJ1-1	TRBV6-1	CASSELLGRFEAFF
TRBJ2-2	TRBV5-6	CASSLHRSGELFF
TRBJ1-4	TRBV2	CASSPLRGSNEKLFF
TRBJ2-3	TRBV2	CASSEEGAGAGGQDTQYF
TRBJ1-5	TRBV19	CAVGTSSNQPQHF